This entry lists 25 T cell receptor beta chains sequenced from one sample in a study of blood T cell repertoires in COVID-19. TCRdb's table, derived via immunoSEQ multiplex PCR, lists solely in-frame clones and lacks some. The sample has around 300,000 clones; roughly 88% are singletons. Sample: peripheral blood. The receptors stem from a woman in her forties or fifties with active or convalescent COVID-19.

This chain connects TRBV3-1 (or the pseudogene TRBV3-2) to TRBJ2-7; maybe TRBD1 (5 bases). The V gene lost 5 bases and the J gene lost 4 bases, with 18 bases spanning the gap. The CDR3 covers 15 residues. Germline V gene lookup returns CDR1 LGHDT and CDR2 YNNKEL (reference sequence). CDR3 sequence: CASSERQPSLYEQYF. In nucleotides, the CDR3 is TGTGCCAGCAGCGAACGACAGCCAAGTTTATACGAGCAGTACTTC.

The chain employs TRBV30 and TRBJ1-1; D gene unclear. Trimming took off 1 base at V and 2 bases at J, with 8 bases between the two ends. Germline-derived CDR1 and CDR2 are GTSNPN and SVGIG (reference sequence). The CDR3 runs 13 residues. CDR3 loop: CAWSAQINTEAFF. As DNA, the CDR3 is TGTGCCTGGAGTGCGCAGATAAACACTGAAGCTTTCTTT.

In regard to this clone: The identical CDR3 is also encoded by other nucleotide sequences in the sample. The CDR3: CASSQDSGPYEQYF. In DNA form, the CDR3 reads TGCGCCAGCAGCCAAGATTCTGGCCCGTACGAGCAGTACTTC. The J gene is TRBJ2-7, the V gene TRBV4-3; D is undetermined. Germline CDR1 is LGHNA and CDR2 is YSLEER. The CDR3 is made up of 14 amino acids. V lost 0 bases, J lost 4 bases, and 10 bases lay in between.

J is TRBJ1-1 and V is TRBV5-1; 7 bases fit TRBD1. Looked up from germline, CDR1 is SGHRS and CDR2 is YFSETQ. The CDR3 is 12 residues long. Trimming removed 4 bases from V and 5 bases from J; junction bases left unmatched: 2. CDR3 amino acids: CASSRQGTEAFF. The CDR3 DNA reads as TGCGCCAGCAGCAGACAGGGTACTGAAGCTTTCTTT. The full variable domain, its missing parts supplied by reference TRBV5-1 and TRBJ1-1, is KAGVTQTPRYLIKTRGQQVTLSCSPISGHRSVSWYQQTPGQGLQFLFEYFSETQRNKGNFPGRFSGRQFSNSRSEMNVSTLELGDSALYLCASSRQGTEAFFGQGTRLTVV.

This rearrangement joins TRBV28 to TRBJ1-1, with 8 positions matching TRBD1. CDR3 length: 14 amino acids. The germline V gene encodes CDR1 MDHEN and CDR2 SYDVKM. Trimming cost V 1 base and J 6 bases; bases outside gene matches: 4. Written as DNA, the CDR3 is TGTGCCAGCAGTTTATCAGGGACAGGATCTGAAGCTTTCTTT. The encoded protein is CASSLSGTGSEAFF. The whole variable domain, filled in from reference TRBV28 and TRBJ1-1, reads DVKVTQSSRYLVKRTGEKVFLECVQDMDHENMFWYRQDPGLGLRLIYFSYDVKMKEKGDIPEGYSVSREKKERFSLILESASTNQTSMYLCASSLSGTGSEAFFGQGTRLTVV.

The rearrangement joins TRBV7-2 to TRBJ2-7; D gene ambiguous. The CDR3 spans 13 residues. In germline, CDR1 is SGHTA, CDR2 FQGNSA. Trimming shortened V by 3 bases and J by 4 bases, and 10 bases separated the two germline ends. DNA of the CDR3: TGTGCCAGCAGCTTCGACATCTCATACGAGCAGTACTTC. This encodes CASSFDISYEQYF.

The CDR3 is CASSLTNQGNQPQHF. The CDR3 nucleotides are TGTGCCAGCAGCTTAACCAACCAGGGCAATCAGCCCCAGCATTTT. The chain employs TRBV7-2 and TRBJ1-5; D gene uncertain. Germline-derived CDR1 and CDR2 are SGHTA and FQGNSA. The V gene lost 2 bases and the J gene lost 2 bases, with 10 bases spanning the gap. This CDR3 contains 15 residues.

The CDR3 loop reads CASSPPGQGIIANYGYTF. CDR3 nucleotide sequence: TGTGCCAGCTCACCACCAGGACAGGGGATAATAGCTAACTATGGCTACACCTTC. The chain employs TRBV18 and TRBJ1-2, with TRBD1 matching over 9 bases. In germline, CDR1 is KGHSH, CDR2 LQKENI. The CDR3 is 18 amino acids. V gave up 0 bases and J gave up 0 bases; unmatched junction bases: 8.

This sequence joins TRBV11-3 and TRBJ2-1, with unresolved D. Germline assignment: CDR1 SGHNT and CDR2 YENEEA. The V and J ends lost 4 bases and 5 bases respectively, with 18 bases between them. CDR3 length: 16 residues. CDR3 residues: CASSYTGPNPHNEQFF. CDR3 in DNA: TGTGCCAGCAGCTACACGGGTCCCAACCCTCACAATGAGCAGTTCTTC.

The V gene is TRBV29-1, the J gene TRBJ2-2, with no clear D. Trimming cost V 5 bases and J 1 base, with 11 bases left between them. CDR1 and CDR2 from the germline V gene are SQVTM and ANQGSEA. CDR3 length: 14 residues. For the CDR3, the DNA is TGCAGCGTTCGTCCTTTCTTGAACACCGGGGAGCTGTTTTTT. Its translation is CSVRPFLNTGELFF.

The gene calls are TRBV7-3 and TRBJ1-3, with 7 bases lining up with TRBD1. V dropped 5 bases and J dropped 8; count of bases not matched to a gene: 12. The CDR3 has 15 amino acids. Germline CDR1 is SGHTA and CDR2 is FQGTGA. The CDR3 coding sequence is TGTGCCAGCAGCCCCTCAGGGGGTATCTCGGACACCATATATTTT. As protein: CASSPSGGISDTIYF. Full variable domain (remainder filled in from reference TRBV7-3 and TRBJ1-3): GAGVSQTPSNKVTEKGKYVELRCDPISGHTALYWYRQSLGQGPEFLIYFQGTGAADDSGLPNDRFFAVRPEGSVSTLKIQRTERGDSAVYLCASSPSGGISDTIYFGEGSWLTVV.

This rearrangement joins TRBV6-6 to TRBJ1-5; 7 bases agree with TRBD1. The CDR3 is 14 amino acids. Germline V lookup: CDR1 MNHNY, CDR2 SVGAGI (reference sequence). The V and J ends lost 11 bases and 5 bases, in that order; junction bases with no gene match: 12. The CDR3 here is CACQTGSFDQPQHF. Written as DNA, the CDR3 is TGTGCCTGTCAGACAGGGAGTTTTGATCAGCCCCAGCATTTT.

The J gene is TRBJ1-3, the V gene TRBV28; D is ambiguous. CDR1 and CDR2 from the germline V gene are MDHEN and SYDVKM. The V and J ends lost 2 bases and 7 bases respectively, with 9 bases between them. This CDR3 has 13 residues. The CDR3 DNA is TGTGCCAGCAGTTTAGCAGTTTTGAACACCATATATTTT. This translates into CASSLAVLNTIYF.

This clone was seen only once. The CDR3 DNA is TGTGCCAGCAGCCAAAGCCTGCGATGGGGGGGCACTGAAGCTTTCTTT. Translated: CASSQSLRWGGTEAFF. V and J are TRBV4-2 and TRBJ1-1; TRBD1 might be the D (5 bases). V was cut by 2 bases and J by 4 bases, with 17 bases left in between. The germline V gene has CDR1 LGHNA and CDR2 YNFKEQ. The CDR3 has 16 amino acids.

The rearrangement links TRBV5-1 to TRBJ2-7, with unresolved D. Germline CDR1 reads SGHRS; CDR2 reads YFSETQ. Trimming pared 0 bases from V and 2 bases from J, leaving 9 bases between. This CDR3 comprises 14 residues. The CDR3 is CASSLAAITYEQYF. The CDR3 region has the DNA TGCGCCAGCAGCTTGGCCGCTATCACCTACGAGCAGTACTTC.

The gene calls are TRBV15 and TRBJ1-3, with D unresolved. The V gene lost 1 base and the J gene lost 0 bases, with 10 bases spanning the gap. The CDR3 is 16 amino acids. Looked up from germline, CDR1 is LNHNV and CDR2 is YYDKDF (reference sequence). CDR3 sequence: CATSRGSTSSGNTIYF. Here the CDR3 DNA reads TGTGCCACCAGCAGAGGATCTACGAGCTCTGGAAACACCATATATTTT.

The CDR3 sequence is CAIRQGGTEAFF. As DNA, the CDR3 is TGTGCCATCCGGCAGGGCGGAACTGAAGCTTTCTTT. This chain links TRBV10-3 with TRBJ1-1, with a possible D match to TRBD1 (5 bases). The V end was cut by 8 bases, the J end by 5 bases, with 12 bases between. Germline-derived CDR1 and CDR2 are ENHRY and SYGVKD. The CDR3 consists of 12 residues.

The chain combines TRBV5-8 with TRBJ1-6; D gene uncertain. This CDR3 contains 14 residues. Per germline, CDR1 SGHTS and CDR2 YDEGEE. V gave up 4 bases and J gave up 8 bases, with 13 bases separating them. CDR3 residues: CASSPRGRDSPLHF. CDR3 coding DNA: TGTGCCAGCAGCCCCCGGGGTCGGGATTCACCCCTCCACTTT. Full variable domain (missing parts from reference TRBV5-8 and TRBJ1-6): EAGVTQSPTHLIKTRGQQATLRCSPISGHTSVYWYQQALGLGLQFLLWYDEGEERNRGNFPPRFSGRQFPNYSSELNVNALELEDSALYLCASSPRGRDSPLHFGNGTRLTVT.

The chain recombines TRBV2 with TRBJ1-1; D uncertain. Germline V lookup: CDR1 SNHLY, CDR2 FYNNEI. The germline V and J ends were trimmed by 3 bases and 3 bases, with 8 bases remaining between them. The CDR3 has 13 residues. The chain's CDR3 is CASSDEGYTEAFF. The DNA for the CDR3 is TGTGCCAGCAGTGACGAGGGATACACTGAAGCTTTCTTT.

This chain links TRBV30 with TRBJ2-7; 7 bases map to TRBD1. The CDR3 is 12 amino acids. J was trimmed by 6 bases and V by 3 bases; bases with no gene match: 5. Germline V lookup: CDR1 GTSNPN, CDR2 SVGIG (reference sequence). This CDR3 is CAWRMTGTEQYF. The DNA for the CDR3 is TGTGCCTGGAGGATGACAGGGACCGAGCAGTACTTC.

CDR3 sequence (DNA): TGTGCCAGCAGCCAAGACCCAGGGTGGAATGAGCAGTTCTTC. Protein: CASSQDPGWNEQFF. The gene calls are TRBV4-2 and TRBJ2-1; tentatively, D is TRBD1 (5 bases). Germline loops: CDR1 LGHNA, CDR2 YNFKEQ. Deletions cut 0 bases from V and 7 bases from J, with 10 bases between. The CDR3 sequence is 14 residues long.

The chain links TRBV28 to TRBJ2-3; 8 nucleotides align to TRBD2. J was trimmed by 5 bases and V by 4 bases; bases with no gene match: 8. The CDR3 is 15 amino acids. CDR1 MDHEN and CDR2 SYDVKM come from the germline V gene. The CDR3 loop is CASSSSGGGLDTQYF. The CDR3 bases are TGTGCCAGCAGTTCGTCCGGCGGGGGGTTAGATACGCAGTATTTT.

This chain connects TRBV30 to TRBJ2-2; TRBD2 aligns across 14 bases. The CDR3 sequence is 18 residues long. With V trimmed by 3 bases and J by 5 bases, 11 bases remained unmatched. Germline-derived CDR1 and CDR2 are GTSNPN and SVGIG (reference sequence). The DNA of the CDR3 is TGTGCCTGGAGGACCGCCCAGGGACTAGCGGGAGATACCGGGGAGCTGTTTTTT. It encodes CAWRTAQGLAGDTGELFF.

This chain uses TRBV6-5 with TRBJ1-1, with TRBD1 identical over 11 bases. CDR3 length: 14 amino acids. CDR1 and CDR2 from the germline V gene are MNHEY and SVGAGI. Trimming took 7 bases from V and 5 from J; bases not matched to a gene: 6. The CDR3 here is CASITGQGGTEAFF. The DNA of the CDR3 is TGTGCCAGCATCACGGGACAGGGGGGGACTGAAGCTTTCTTT.

The CDR3 loop is CATHSGGAQTDTQYF. The CDR3 DNA is TGTGCCACCCATAGCGGGGGGGCCCAGACAGATACGCAGTATTTT. The rearrangement joins TRBV6-5 to TRBJ2-3; 11 bases are a match to TRBD2. The junction had 9 bases not matched to a gene; V was cut back by 10 bases and J by 3 bases. The CDR3 runs 15 residues. Germline CDR1 reads MNHEY; CDR2 reads SVGAGI.